This T cell receptor beta chain derives from a study of OX40 agonist ivuxolimab in advanced cancers. Broader study findings: CD4+ T cells averaged fewer expanded clones than CD8+ T cells.

Trimming removed 4 bases from V and 5 bases from J; junction bases left unmatched: 7. This CDR3 has 14 amino acids. Per germline, CDR1 SGHDT and CDR2 YYEEEE. TCRdb's copy holds only in-frame clones and misses some; the assay was immunoSEQ multiplex PCR. The sample gives roughly 76,000 clones, around nine tenths of which show up once; under 10% is in the top ten. With respect to this clone: Its antigen is undetermined.

Here the sequenced sample was CD4+ or CD8+ T cells sorted from blood, taken in a trial of the OX40 agonist ivuxolimab. This receptor was identified in an adult with an advanced solid tumor such as melanoma, head and neck, liver or kidney cancer. This rearrangement joins TRBV5-6 to TRBJ2-7, with 9 positions matching TRBD1. The CDR3 spells CASSPQWTGDEQYF. CDR3 bases: TGTGCCAGCAGCCCTCAGTGGACAGGGGACGAGCAGTACTTC.